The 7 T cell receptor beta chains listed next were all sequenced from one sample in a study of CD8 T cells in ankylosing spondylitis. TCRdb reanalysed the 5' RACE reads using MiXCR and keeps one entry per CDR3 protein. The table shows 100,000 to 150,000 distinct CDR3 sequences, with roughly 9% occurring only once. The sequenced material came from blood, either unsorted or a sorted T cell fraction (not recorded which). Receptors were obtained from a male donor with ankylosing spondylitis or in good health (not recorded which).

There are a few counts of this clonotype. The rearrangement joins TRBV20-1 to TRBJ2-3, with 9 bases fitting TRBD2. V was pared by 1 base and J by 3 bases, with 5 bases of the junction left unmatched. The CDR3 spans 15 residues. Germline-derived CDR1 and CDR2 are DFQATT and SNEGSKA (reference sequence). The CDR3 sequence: CSARGAGGHTDTQYF. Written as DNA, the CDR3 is TGCAGTGCTAGAGGGGCGGGAGGGCATACAGATACGCAGTATTTT.

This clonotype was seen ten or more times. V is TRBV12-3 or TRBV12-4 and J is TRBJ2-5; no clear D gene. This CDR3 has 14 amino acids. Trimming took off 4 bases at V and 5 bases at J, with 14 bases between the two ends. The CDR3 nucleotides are TGTGCCAGCAGTTACCTCGCTCTGGGGGAGACCCAGTACTTC. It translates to CASSYLALGETQYF.

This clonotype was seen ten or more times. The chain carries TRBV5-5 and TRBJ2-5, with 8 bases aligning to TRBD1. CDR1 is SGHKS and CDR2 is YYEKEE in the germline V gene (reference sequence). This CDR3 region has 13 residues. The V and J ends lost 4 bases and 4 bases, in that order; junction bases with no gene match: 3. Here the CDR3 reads CASSQQGVETQYF. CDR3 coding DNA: TGTGCCAGCAGCCAACAGGGGGTAGAGACCCAGTACTTC.

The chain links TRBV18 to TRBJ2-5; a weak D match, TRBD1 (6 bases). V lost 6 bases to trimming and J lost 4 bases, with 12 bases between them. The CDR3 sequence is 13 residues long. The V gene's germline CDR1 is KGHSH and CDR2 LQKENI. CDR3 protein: CASSRDRLETQYF. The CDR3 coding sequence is TGTGCCAGCTCCCGCGACAGGCTAGAGACCCAGTACTTC.

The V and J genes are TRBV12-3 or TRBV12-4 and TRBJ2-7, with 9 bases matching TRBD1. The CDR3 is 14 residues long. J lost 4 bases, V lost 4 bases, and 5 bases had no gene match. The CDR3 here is CASSYNRGQYEQYF. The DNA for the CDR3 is TGTGCCAGCAGTTACAACAGGGGGCAATACGAGCAGTACTTC.

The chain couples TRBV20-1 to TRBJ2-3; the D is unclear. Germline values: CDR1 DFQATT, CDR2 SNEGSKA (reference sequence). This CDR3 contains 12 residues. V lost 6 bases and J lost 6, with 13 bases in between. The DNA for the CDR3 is TGCAGTGCCGGCGTGGGCTTTGATACGCAGTATTTT. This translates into CSAGVGFDTQYF.

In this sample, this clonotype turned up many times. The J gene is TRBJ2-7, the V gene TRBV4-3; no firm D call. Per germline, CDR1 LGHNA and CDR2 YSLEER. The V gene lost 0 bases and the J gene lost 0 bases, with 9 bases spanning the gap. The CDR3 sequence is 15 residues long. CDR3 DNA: TGCGCCAGCAGCCAAGATCGAATAATCTCCTACGAGCAGTACTTC. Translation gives CASSQDRIISYEQYF.